This TCR beta chain is drawn from a study of CD49a tissue-resident CD8 T cells in human skin (dated by TCRdb to 2016 to 2017). About the study as a whole: Tissue-resident memory CD8+ T cell subsets in human skin, defined by CD49a, CD69 and CD103 expression, were examined in the study.

The library was produced with the immunoSEQ multiplex PCR assay. The study's own analysis went as follows. TCR V beta family usage frequencies were compared across the sorted blood, dermal and epidermal CD8+ T cell populations. The table comes from immuneACCESS by way of TCRdb, which keeps in-frame sequences with V and J called. Part of the clones is missing from these tables; in studies checked, under half for an unresolved V gene and the rest for unknown reasons. V, J and clone size were drawn from that table, and D and trimming were deduced from the DNA. The sample contains a few hundred clones, about 88% of them found a single time. Around 28% of the sample is held by the ten biggest clonotypes. The germline V gene specifies SGDLS as CDR1 and YYNGEE as CDR2. Inclusive of the bounding cysteine and phenylalanine, the CDR3 is 12 residues long. Kept here is only the CDR3 DNA, which spans 36 bases and is read in frame from base 1. The trim is 3 bases for V and 8 bases for J, with a gap of 11 bases between the germline ends.

In sorted CD8+ T cells obtained from the blood, dermis and epidermis of several healthy donors, TCR beta CDR3 regions were analysed. All TCR-sequenced donors were healthy individuals, and each provided both blood and skin samples. Sorting was used to isolate CD8+ T cell populations prior to TCR beta sequencing. Before T cell analysis, skin was split into dermal and epidermal compartments. Remarks on this clone: Its antigen is not yet known. No base-level quality is on record; no much larger clone is a single base apart.

The receptor's source is a human donor in good health. Sequencing used CD103+ CD49a- CD8+ T cells sorted from skin epidermis. The sequence joins TRBV9 to TRBJ1-2; the D gene remains uncertain. The sequenced DNA is TGTGCCAGCAGCGGACGTACCGGGGGCTACACCTTC. This encodes CASSGRTGGYTF.